This section outlines one T cell receptor (beta chain) sequence together with its context. Its antigen is not identified. In germline, CDR1 is GTSNPN, CDR2 SVGIG (reference sequence). This CDR3 comprises 12 residues. Deletions cut 4 bases from V and 3 bases from J, with 10 bases between. Random hexamers were used to reverse transcribe the RNA input (about 0.5 to 1 ug). By means of immunoSEQ multiplex PCR, TCR beta CDR3 spanning 54 Vbeta and 13 Jbeta underwent amplification. One entry per CDR3 protein, called by TCRdb with MiXCR from the immunoSEQ multiplex PCR reads. The sample has about 120,000 distinct CDR3 sequences; around 94% are singletons. CD8+ and CD4+ T cells circulating in blood were sequenced for TCR beta. TEMRA cells were FACS-enriched, while CD8+ and CD4+ T cells were negatively isolated. This entry is derived from a study of CD8 T cells in Susac syndrome. Study observations and caveats: By the study's own acknowledgment, its TCR sequencing and HLA analysis included relatively few individuals.

Sequenced input: CD4+ T cells from PBMCs. The chain couples TRBV30 to TRBJ2-7; maybe TRBD2 (6 bases). The receptor comes from a human donor in good health. The CDR3 nucleotides read TGTGCCTGGAATCGGGACTTCTACGAGCAGTACTTC. Residues: CAWNRDFYEQYF.